The 14 T cell receptor beta chains given below trace back to one sample, sequenced in a study of T cell responses to AZD1222 COVID-19 vaccine (dated by TCRdb to the early 2020s). The time point label on this specimen signifies: baseline before first vaccination. Libraries were prepared through the immunoSEQ multiplex PCR assay. TCRdb holds this immuneACCESS table with in-frame rearrangements only. Some clones are missing; in checked studies, unresolved V genes explain under half, and the rest has no known cause. This sample lists 150,000 or so clones; around 95% were detected once. The top ten constitute approximately 0.6% of the sample. Here the sequenced sample was peripheral blood, taken on day 0 of AZD1222 vaccination. The receptors come from an adult in good health.

This clone has just a few counts. V usage is TRBV15 and J usage is TRBJ1-4, with 8 nucleotides matching TRBD1. Germline V gives CDR1 LNHNV, CDR2 YYDKDF (reference sequence). This CDR3 spans 15 amino acids. J was trimmed by 5 bases and V by 3 bases; bases with no gene match: 5. The DNA for the CDR3 is TGTGCCACCAGCAGCAGGACAGGGAGAAATGAAAAACTGTTTTTT. It is translated as CATSSRTGRNEKLFF.

CDR3 region: CASRRRGNTIYF. For the CDR3, the DNA is TGTGCCAGCAGGAGGAGAGGAAACACCATATATTTT. This rearrangement joins TRBV12-3 or TRBV12-4 to TRBJ1-3; D ambiguous. V lost 6 bases, J lost 4 bases, and 7 bases lay in between. CDR3 length: 12 residues.

The chain links TRBV27 to TRBJ2-1, with D perhaps assigned TRBD1 or TRBD2 (5 bases each). The CDR3 has 14 residues. The V and J ends lost 7 bases and 6 bases respectively, with 16 bases between them. CDR1 MNHEY and CDR2 SMNVEV come from the germline V gene (reference sequence). This CDR3 reads CASTSGTPGNEQFF. In DNA form, the CDR3 reads TGTGCCAGCACCTCAGGGACCCCAGGCAATGAGCAGTTCTTC.

The genes are TRBV2 and TRBJ1-2; no firm D call. Germline V lookup: CDR1 SNHLY, CDR2 FYNNEI. CDR3 length: 12 residues. V was trimmed by 9 bases and J by 3 bases, leaving 11 bases between them. The CDR3 loop is CARPGLYYGYTF. For the CDR3, the DNA is TGTGCCAGGCCTGGGCTCTACTATGGCTACACCTTC.

The chain's CDR3 is CASSLARGDTEAFF. CDR3 DNA: TGTGCCAGCAGCTTGGCGAGGGGGGACACTGAAGCTTTCTTT. The chain recombines TRBV5-4 with TRBJ1-1; D possibly corresponds to TRBD1 (6 bases). The CDR3 is 14 amino acids. Germline values: CDR1 SGHNT, CDR2 YYREEE (reference sequence). Trimming pared 0 bases from V and 3 bases from J, leaving 9 bases between.

V and J are TRBV7-9 and TRBJ2-5; 11 nucleotides line up with TRBD1. V gave up 7 bases and J gave up 5 bases; unmatched junction bases: 9. This CDR3 spans 15 amino acids. The germline V gene has CDR1 SEHNR and CDR2 FQNEAQ (reference sequence). CDR3 DNA: TGTGCCAGCATCGGTCGGACAGGGGGCAAGGAGACCCAGTACTTC. It translates to CASIGRTGGKETQYF.

This chain connects TRBV19 to TRBJ1-2; tentative D call: TRBD1 (5 bases). CDR3 length: 10 residues. Germline V gene lookup returns CDR1 LNHDA and CDR2 SQIVND (reference sequence). The CDR3 protein is CGSGSYGYTF. In DNA, the CDR3 is TGTGGATCAGGGAGCTATGGCTACACCTTC.

The chain is built from TRBV25-1 and TRBJ2-7; no reliable D call. The germline V and J ends were trimmed by 6 bases and 11 bases, with 23 bases remaining between them. The CDR3 has 14 residues. Looked up from germline, CDR1 is MGHDK and CDR2 is SYGVNS. The CDR3 sequence: CASRSKGSPEAKYF. CDR3 DNA: TGTGCCAGCAGGTCTAAGGGAAGTCCCGAAGCCAAGTACTTC.

CDR3 amino acids: CASSVEQTTGELFF. CDR3 coding DNA: TGTGCCAGCAGCGTAGAACAGACCACCGGGGAGCTGTTTTTT. This rearrangement joins TRBV9 to TRBJ2-2; D remains ambiguous. The V end was cut by 0 bases, the J end by 4 bases, with 7 bases between. The germline V gene encodes CDR1 SGDLS and CDR2 YYNGEE. The CDR3 is 14 residues long.

This chain connects TRBV6-5 to TRBJ1-4; no reliable D call. The CDR3 sequence is 14 residues long. The V and J ends lost 7 bases and 4 bases respectively, with 13 bases between them. Germline CDR1 MNHEY, CDR2 SVGAGI. The CDR3 is CASTRSPLNEKLFF. As DNA, the CDR3 is TGTGCCAGCACACGGTCACCCCTTAATGAAAAACTGTTTTTT.

V and J are TRBV18 and TRBJ1-5; 9 bases map to TRBD1. The V segment lost 5 bases and the J segment 3 bases; nucleotides outside the gene matches: 2. The CDR3 extends over 14 amino acids. CDR1 is KGHSH, CDR2 LQKENI, per germline. The CDR3 here is CASSGTGNNQPQHF. DNA for the CDR3: TGTGCCAGCTCAGGGACAGGGAACAATCAGCCCCAGCATTTT.

This clone was seen just once. The V and J genes are TRBV30 and TRBJ2-2; the D is unclear. CDR3 length equals 14 residues. The V and J ends lost 1 base and 1 base respectively, with 7 bases between them. Germline loops: CDR1 GTSNPN, CDR2 SVGIG (reference sequence). The chain's CDR3 is CAWSAGRNTGELFF. The DNA of the CDR3 is TGTGCCTGGAGTGCGGGCCGGAACACCGGGGAGCTGTTTTTT.

The count of this clone is one. The chain carries TRBV18 and TRBJ2-5; 13 bases align to TRBD2. CDR1 KGHSH and CDR2 LQKENI come from the germline V gene. The CDR3 totals 15 residues. After removal of 5 bases from V and 5 bases from J, the junction contained 5 bases not matched to a gene. The CDR3 DNA reads TGTGCCAGCTCATGGACTAGCGGGAGTAGGGAGACCCAGTACTTC. Its protein is CASSWTSGSRETQYF.

The rearrangement links TRBV5-4 to TRBJ1-2, with a possible D match to TRBD1 (5 bases). The CDR3 extends over 14 amino acids. The V and J ends lost 4 bases and 8 bases respectively, with 18 bases between them. CDR1 is SGHNT, CDR2 YYREEE, per germline (reference sequence). The CDR3 is CASSPRDGERGYTF. The CDR3 DNA sequence: TGTGCCAGCAGCCCCCGGGACGGGGAACGGGGCTACACCTTC. The complete variable domain, with remaining parts taken from reference TRBV5-4 and TRBJ1-2, reads ETGVTQSPTHLIKTRGQQVTLRCSSQSGHNTVSWYQQALGQGPQFIFQYYREEENGRGNFPPRFSGLQFPNYSSELNVNALELDDSALYLCASSPRDGERGYTFGSGTRLTVV.